A selection of T cell receptor beta chains follows, all from one sample in a study of vaccination and CD4 T cells after COVID-19. TCRdb processed the PCR reads anew with MiXCR; each CDR3 protein has one entry. The data hold 20,000 to 30,000 distinct CDR3 sequences, with around 66% observed a single time. Their antigen targets remain unknown. What was sequenced was CD4+ T cells from blood, cultured in vitro. Receptor source: a human donor who had recovered from COVID-19. CDR3s leave out the opening cysteine and the closing phenylalanine or tryptophan. Clone size is shown for a subset of rows, as once, few, many or a class of expanded clone.

abundance	v_gene	j_gene	CDR3aa
few	TRBV20-1	TRBJ1-5	SAPSRVSNQPQH
-	TRBV28	TRBJ2-1	ASSLGFGGRGNEQF
few	TRBV28	TRBJ1-3	ASSWIQDRRSGNTIY
-	TRBV6-5	TRBJ1-2	ASSYTGTDYGYT
-	TRBV12-3/TRBV12-4	TRBJ1-5	ASSHQDRGTQPQH
-	TRBV10-2	TRBJ1-1	ASSEGGVWEAF
-	TRBV19	TRBJ1-5	ASSIEGQGGQPQH
-	TRBV6-2/TRBV6-3	TRBJ2-1	ASSYSSPLYGSYNEQF
few	TRBV5-4	TRBJ1-6	ASSRDRVNSPLH
few	TRBV7-2	TRBJ1-5	ASSLGTGQSNQPQH
large	TRBV20-1	TRBJ1-5	SASGSRGEWVNQPQH
-	TRBV15	TRBJ1-3	ATSRDAAGNTIY
-	TRBV20-1	TRBJ1-5	SASFGAGARNQPQH
few	TRBV27	TRBJ1-2	ASSRDGYGYT
-	TRBV7-9	TRBJ1-3	ASSHVRGQGNTIY
-	TRBV28	TRBJ1-5	ASGDRDNQPQH
-	TRBV4-2	TRBJ1-2	ASSQGREDYGYT
-	TRBV6-1	TRBJ2-7	ASSANSLGQTSYEQY
few	TRBV19	TRBJ1-1	ASRPSKLNTEAF
-	TRBV19	TRBJ1-2	ASSIPPTGQRIYT
-	TRBV28	TRBJ1-1	ASRPTTGNTEAF
few	TRBV29-1	TRBJ1-1	SYLNGASEAF
-	TRBV20-1	TRBJ2-1	GMGGGGLHNEQF
-	TRBV5-1	TRBJ2-1	ASNTDWGSYNEQF
-	TRBV12-3/TRBV12-4	TRBJ2-2	ASSRGAVLGELF
-	TRBV6-1	TRBJ2-5	ASSTADKETQY
-	TRBV28	TRBJ2-5	ASAVGTSGRETQY
-	TRBV5-1	TRBJ2-5	ASSPGGSQETQY